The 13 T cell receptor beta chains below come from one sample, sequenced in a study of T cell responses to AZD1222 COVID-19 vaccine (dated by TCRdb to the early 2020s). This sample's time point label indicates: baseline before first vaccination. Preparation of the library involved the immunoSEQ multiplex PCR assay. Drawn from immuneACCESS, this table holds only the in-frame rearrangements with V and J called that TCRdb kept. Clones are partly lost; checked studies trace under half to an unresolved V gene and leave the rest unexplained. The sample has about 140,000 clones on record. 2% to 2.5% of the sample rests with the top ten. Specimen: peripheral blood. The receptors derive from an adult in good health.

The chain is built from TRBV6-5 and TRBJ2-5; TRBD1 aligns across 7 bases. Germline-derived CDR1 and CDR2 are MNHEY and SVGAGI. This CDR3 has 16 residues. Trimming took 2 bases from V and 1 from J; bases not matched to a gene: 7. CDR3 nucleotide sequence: TGTGCCAGCAGTTACCGTAGACAGGGATTCCAAGAGACCCAGTACTTC. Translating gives CASSYRRQGFQETQYF.

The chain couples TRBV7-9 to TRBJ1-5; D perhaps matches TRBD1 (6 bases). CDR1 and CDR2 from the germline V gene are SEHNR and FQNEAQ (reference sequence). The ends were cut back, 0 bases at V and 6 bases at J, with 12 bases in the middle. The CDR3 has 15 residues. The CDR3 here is CASSLATGGGQPQHF. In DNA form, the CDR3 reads TGTGCCAGCAGCTTAGCTACAGGAGGGGGTCAGCCCCAGCATTTT.

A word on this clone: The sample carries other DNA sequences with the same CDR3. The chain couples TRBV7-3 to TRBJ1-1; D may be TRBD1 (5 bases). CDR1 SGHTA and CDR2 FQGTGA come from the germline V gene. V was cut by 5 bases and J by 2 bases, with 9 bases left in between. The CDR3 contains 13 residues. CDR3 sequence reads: CASSLQENTEAFF. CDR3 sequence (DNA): TGTGCCAGCAGCCTACAGGAAAACACTGAAGCTTTCTTT.

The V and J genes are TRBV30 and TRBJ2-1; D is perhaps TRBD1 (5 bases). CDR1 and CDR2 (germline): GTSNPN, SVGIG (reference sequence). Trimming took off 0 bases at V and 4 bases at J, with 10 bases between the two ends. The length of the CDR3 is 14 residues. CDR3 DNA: TGTGCCTGGAGTGTACCAGGGCGATACAATGAGCAGTTCTTC. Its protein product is CAWSVPGRYNEQFF.

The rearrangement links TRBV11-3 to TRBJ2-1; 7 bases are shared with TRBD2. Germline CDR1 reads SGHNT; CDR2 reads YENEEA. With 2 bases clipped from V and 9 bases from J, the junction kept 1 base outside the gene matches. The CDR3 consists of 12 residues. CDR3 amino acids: CASSLSGVEQFF. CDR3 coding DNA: TGTGCCAGCAGCTTAAGCGGGGTTGAGCAGTTCTTC.

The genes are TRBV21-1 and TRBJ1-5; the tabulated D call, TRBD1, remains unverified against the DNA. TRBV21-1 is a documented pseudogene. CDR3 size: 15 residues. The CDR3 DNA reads TGTGCCGAAGGACAGGACGGCTATAGCAATCAGCCCCAGCATTTT. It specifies CAEGQDGYSNQPQHF.

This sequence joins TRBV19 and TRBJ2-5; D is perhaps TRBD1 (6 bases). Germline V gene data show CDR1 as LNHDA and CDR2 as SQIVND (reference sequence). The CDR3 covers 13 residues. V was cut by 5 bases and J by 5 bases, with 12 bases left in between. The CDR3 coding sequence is TGTGCCAGTAGTTCAAACAGGGTGGAGACCCAGTACTTC. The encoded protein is CASSSNRVETQYF.

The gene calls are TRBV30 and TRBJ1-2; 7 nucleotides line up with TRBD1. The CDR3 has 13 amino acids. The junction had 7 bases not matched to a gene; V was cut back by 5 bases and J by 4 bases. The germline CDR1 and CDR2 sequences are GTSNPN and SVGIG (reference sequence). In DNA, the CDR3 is TGTGCCTGGGACGAACAGGGGCTCTATGGCTACACCTTC. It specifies CAWDEQGLYGYTF.

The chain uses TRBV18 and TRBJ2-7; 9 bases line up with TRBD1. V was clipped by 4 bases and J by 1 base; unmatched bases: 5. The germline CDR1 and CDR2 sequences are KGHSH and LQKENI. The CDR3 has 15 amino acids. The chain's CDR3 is CASSLGQGPSYEQYF. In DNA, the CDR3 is TGTGCCAGCTCACTGGGACAGGGTCCGTCCTACGAGCAGTACTTC.

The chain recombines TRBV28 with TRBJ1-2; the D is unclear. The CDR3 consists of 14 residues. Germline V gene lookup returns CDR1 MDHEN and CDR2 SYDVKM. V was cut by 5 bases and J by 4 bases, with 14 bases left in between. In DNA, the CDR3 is TGTGCCAGCAGTCTACACATAGAGTTCTATGGCTACACCTTC. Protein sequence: CASSLHIEFYGYTF.

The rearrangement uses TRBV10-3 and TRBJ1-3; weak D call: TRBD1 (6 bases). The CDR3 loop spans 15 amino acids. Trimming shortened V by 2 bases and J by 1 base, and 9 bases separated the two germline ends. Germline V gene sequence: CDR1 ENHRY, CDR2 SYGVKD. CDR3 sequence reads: CAISEQGSSGNTIYF. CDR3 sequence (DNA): TGTGCCATCAGTGAGCAGGGGTCTTCTGGAAACACCATATATTTT.

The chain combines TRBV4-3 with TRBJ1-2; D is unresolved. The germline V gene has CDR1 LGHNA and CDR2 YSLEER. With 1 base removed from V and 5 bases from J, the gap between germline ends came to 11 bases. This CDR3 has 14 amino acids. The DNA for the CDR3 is TGCGCCAGCAGCCAAGGTCGGGCCTCGTATGGCTACACCTTC. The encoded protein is CASSQGRASYGYTF.

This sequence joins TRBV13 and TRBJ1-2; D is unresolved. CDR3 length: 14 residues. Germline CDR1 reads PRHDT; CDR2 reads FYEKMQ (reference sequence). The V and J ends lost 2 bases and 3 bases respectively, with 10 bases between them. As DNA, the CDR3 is TGTGCCAGCAGCTTAAATGGTCGTTACTATGGCTACACCTTC. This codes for CASSLNGRYYGYTF.